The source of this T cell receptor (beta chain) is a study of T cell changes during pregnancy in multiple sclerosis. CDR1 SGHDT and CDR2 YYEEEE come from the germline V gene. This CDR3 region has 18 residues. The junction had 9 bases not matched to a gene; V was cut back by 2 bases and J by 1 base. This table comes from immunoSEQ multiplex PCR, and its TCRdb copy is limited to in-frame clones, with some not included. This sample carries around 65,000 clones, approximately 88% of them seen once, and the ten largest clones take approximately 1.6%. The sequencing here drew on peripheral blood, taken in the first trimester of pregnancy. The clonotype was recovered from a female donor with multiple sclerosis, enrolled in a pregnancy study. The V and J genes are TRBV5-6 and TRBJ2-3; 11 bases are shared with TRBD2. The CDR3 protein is CASSFRLAGYRGTDTQYF. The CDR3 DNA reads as TGTGCCAGCAGCTTCCGACTAGCGGGATATCGGGGCACAGATACGCAGTATTTT.